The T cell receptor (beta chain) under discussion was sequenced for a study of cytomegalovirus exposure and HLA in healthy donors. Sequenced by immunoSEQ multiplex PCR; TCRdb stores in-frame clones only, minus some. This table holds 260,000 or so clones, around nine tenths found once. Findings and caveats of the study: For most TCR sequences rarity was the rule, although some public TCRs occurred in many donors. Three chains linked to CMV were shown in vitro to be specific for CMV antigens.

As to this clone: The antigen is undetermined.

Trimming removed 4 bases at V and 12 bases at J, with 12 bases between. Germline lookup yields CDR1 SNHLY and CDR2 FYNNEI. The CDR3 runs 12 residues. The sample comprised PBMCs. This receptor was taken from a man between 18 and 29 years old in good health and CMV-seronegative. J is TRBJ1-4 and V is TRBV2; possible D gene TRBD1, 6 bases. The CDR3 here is CASSVRGGELFF. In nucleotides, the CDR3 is TGTGCCAGCAGTGTAAGGGGGGGGGAACTGTTTTTT.